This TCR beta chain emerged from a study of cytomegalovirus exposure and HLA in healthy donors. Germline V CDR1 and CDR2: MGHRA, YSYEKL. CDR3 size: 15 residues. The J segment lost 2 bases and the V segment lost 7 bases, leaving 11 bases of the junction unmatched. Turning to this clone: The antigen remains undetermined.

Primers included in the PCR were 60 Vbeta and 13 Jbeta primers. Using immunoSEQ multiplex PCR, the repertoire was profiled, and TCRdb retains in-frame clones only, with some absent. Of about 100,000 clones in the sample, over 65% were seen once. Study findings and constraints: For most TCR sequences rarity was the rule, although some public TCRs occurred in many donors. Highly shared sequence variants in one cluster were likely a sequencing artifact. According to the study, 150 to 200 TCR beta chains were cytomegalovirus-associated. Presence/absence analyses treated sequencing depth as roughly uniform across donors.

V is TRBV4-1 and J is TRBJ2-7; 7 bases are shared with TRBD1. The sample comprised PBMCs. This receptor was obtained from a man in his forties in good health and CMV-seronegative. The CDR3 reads CASTPVQGNPYEQYF. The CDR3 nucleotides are TGCGCCAGCACCCCAGTACAGGGGAACCCCTACGAGCAGTACTTC.